Included here is one TCR beta chain sequence, with context. These data originate in a study of technical replicates of blood from a handful of donors. Clones were sequenced by immunoSEQ multiplex PCR, and TCRdb holds only the in-frame ones, with some missing. The table has about 79,000 clones, 85% to 95% seen once. This CDR3 has 13 amino acids. Germline lookup yields CDR1 SGHRS and CDR2 YFSETQ. V lost 4 bases to trimming and J lost 2 bases, with 9 bases between them. This chain links TRBV5-1 with TRBJ1-2; D is unresolved. Input material: T cells isolated from PBMCs. This receptor was identified in a human donor in good health. In DNA, the CDR3 is TGCGCCAGCAGCCAAGGAGAGAACTATGGCTACACCTTC. Translated, it gives CASSQGENYGYTF. Together with reference TRBV5-1 and TRBJ1-2, the CDR3 gives the full variable domain: KAGVTQTPRYLIKTRGQQVTLSCSPISGHRSVSWYQQTPGQGLQFLFEYFSETQRNKGNFPGRFSGRQFSNSRSEMNVSTLELGDSALYLCASSQGENYGYTFGSGTRLTVV.